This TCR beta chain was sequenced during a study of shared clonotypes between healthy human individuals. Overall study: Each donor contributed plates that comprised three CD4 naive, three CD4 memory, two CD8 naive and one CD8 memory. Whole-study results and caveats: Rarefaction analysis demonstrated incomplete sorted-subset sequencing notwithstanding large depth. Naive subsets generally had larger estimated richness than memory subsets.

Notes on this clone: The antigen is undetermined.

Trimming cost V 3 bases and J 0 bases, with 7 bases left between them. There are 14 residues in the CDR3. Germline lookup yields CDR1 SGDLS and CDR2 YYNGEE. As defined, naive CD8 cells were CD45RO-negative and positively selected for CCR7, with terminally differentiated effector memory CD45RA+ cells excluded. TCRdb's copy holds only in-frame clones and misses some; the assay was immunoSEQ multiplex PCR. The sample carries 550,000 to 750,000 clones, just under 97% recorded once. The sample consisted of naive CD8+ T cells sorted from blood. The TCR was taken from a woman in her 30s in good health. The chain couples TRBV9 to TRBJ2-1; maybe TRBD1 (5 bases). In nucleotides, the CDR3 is TGTGCCAGCAGCGGGACAAACTCCTACAATGAGCAGTTCTTC. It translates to CASSGTNSYNEQFF.